This TCR beta chain was found in a study of memory CD4+ T cells and cytomegalovirus serostatus. Study-level points and caveats: Repertoires predicted CMV serostatus with median bootstrapped AUC of roughly 0.95.

Assay: immunoSEQ multiplex PCR; the TCRdb copy retains only in-frame clones and omits some. This sample carries 65,000 to 95,000 clones, 80% of them seen once, and the ten largest clones take around 0.78%. The germline V gene encodes CDR1 LNHDA and CDR2 SQIVND (reference sequence). The V end was cut by 4 bases, the J end by 0 bases, with 14 bases between. The CDR3 spans 16 residues. On this clone: Its antigen is unknown.

Single viable CD3+CD4+CD8-CD45RO+ cells were sorted as the memory CD4+ T cells. Positive selection with CD4 microbeads enriched total CD4+ T cells. The chain carries TRBV19 and TRBJ2-3; D remains unclear. The sample taken for sequencing was memory CD4+ T cells from blood. The TCR originated in an adult in good health and CMV-seronegative. In DNA form, the CDR3 reads TGTGCCAGTAGTACAGCAAAAGGTTTTAGCACAGATACGCAGTATTTT. Protein sequence: CASSTAKGFSTDTQYF. Drawing the rest from reference TRBV19 and TRBJ2-3, the complete variable domain is DGGITQSPKYLFRKEGQNVTLSCEQNLNHDAMYWYRQDPGQGLRLIYYSQIVNDFQKGDIAEGYSVSREKKESFPLTVTSAQKNPTAFYLCASSTAKGFSTDTQYFGPGTRLTVL.